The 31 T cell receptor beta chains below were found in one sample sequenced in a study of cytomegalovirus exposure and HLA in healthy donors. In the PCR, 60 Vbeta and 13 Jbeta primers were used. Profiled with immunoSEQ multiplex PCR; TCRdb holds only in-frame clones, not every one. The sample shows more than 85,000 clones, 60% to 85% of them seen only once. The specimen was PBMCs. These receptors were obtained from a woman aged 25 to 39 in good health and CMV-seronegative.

CDR3 bases: TGTGCCAGCCACGACAGGAATCAGCCCCAGCATTTT. It translates to CASHDRNQPQHF. The rearrangement links TRBV28 to TRBJ1-5, with D possibly matching TRBD1 (6 bases). Germline CDR1 and CDR2: MDHEN and SYDVKM. The CDR3 has 12 amino acids. Trimming shortened V by 8 bases and J by 4 bases, and 9 bases separated the two germline ends.

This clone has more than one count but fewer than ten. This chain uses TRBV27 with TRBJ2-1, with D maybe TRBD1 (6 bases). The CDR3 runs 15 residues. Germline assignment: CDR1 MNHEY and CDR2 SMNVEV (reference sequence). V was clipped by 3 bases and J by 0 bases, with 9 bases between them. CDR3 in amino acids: CASSFTGSSYNEQFF. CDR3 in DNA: TGTGCCAGCAGTTTTACAGGGAGCTCCTACAATGAGCAGTTCTTC.

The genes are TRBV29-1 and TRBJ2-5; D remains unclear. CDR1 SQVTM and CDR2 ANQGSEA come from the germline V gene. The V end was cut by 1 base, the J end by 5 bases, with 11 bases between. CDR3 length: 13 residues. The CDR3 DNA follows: TGCAGCGTTGAAGTCCCCCTGGGCGAGACCCAGTACTTC. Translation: CSVEVPLGETQYF.

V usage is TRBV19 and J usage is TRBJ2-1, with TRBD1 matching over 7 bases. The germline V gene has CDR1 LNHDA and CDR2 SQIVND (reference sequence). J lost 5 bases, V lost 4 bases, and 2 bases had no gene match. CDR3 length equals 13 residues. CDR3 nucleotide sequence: TGTGCCAGTAGTAGGGGACAGAACAATGAGCAGTTCTTC. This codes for CASSRGQNNEQFF.

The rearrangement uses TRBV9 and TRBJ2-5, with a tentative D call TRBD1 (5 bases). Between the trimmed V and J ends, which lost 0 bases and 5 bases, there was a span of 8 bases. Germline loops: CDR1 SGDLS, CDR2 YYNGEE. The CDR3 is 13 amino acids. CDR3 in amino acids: CASSVEGWETQYF. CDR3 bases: TGTGCCAGCAGCGTAGAGGGGTGGGAGACCCAGTACTTC. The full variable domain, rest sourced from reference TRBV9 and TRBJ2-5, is DSGVTQTPKHLITATGQRVTLRCSPRSGDLSVYWYQQSLDQGLQFLIQYYNGEERAKGNILERFSAQQFPDLHSELNLSSLELGDSALYFCASSVEGWETQYFGPGTRLLVL.

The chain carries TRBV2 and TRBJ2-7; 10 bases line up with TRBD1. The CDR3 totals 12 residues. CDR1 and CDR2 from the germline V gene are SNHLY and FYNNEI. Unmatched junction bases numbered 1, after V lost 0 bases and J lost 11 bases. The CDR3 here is CASSEAGQGKYF. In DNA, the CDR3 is TGTGCCAGCAGTGAAGCGGGACAGGGGAAGTACTTC.

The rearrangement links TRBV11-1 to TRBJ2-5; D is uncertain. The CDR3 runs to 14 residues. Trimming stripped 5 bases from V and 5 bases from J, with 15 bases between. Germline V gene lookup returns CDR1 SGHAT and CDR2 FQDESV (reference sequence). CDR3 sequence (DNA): TGTGCCAGCAGCCCTGGTGCGAATCCTGAGACCCAGTACTTC. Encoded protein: CASSPGANPETQYF.

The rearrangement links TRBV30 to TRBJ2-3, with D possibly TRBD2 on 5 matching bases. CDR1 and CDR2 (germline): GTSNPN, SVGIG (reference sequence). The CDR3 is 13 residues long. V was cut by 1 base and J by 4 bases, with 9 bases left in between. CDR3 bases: TGTGCCTGGAGTGGGGGTAGCGCAGATACGCAGTATTTT. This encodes CAWSGGSADTQYF. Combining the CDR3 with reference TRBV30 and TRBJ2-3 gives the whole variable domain SQTIHQWPATLVQPVGSPLSLECTVEGTSNPNLYWYRQAAGRGLQLLFYSVGIGQISSEVPQNLSASRPQDRQFILSSKKLLLSDSGFYLCAWSGGSADTQYFGPGTRLTVL.

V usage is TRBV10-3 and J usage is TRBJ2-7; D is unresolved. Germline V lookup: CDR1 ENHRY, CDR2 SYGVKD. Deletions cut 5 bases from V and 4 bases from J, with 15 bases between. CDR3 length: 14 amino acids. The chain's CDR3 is CAISNGAGSYEQYF. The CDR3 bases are TGTGCCATCAGTAACGGAGCCGGGTCGTACGAGCAGTACTTC.

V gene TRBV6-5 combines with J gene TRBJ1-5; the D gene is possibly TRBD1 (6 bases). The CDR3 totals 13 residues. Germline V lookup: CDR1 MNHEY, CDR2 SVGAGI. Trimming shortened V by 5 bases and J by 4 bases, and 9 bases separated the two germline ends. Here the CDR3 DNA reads TGTGCCAGCAGTCGGGACAAGAATCAGCCCCAGCATTTT. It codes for CASSRDKNQPQHF.

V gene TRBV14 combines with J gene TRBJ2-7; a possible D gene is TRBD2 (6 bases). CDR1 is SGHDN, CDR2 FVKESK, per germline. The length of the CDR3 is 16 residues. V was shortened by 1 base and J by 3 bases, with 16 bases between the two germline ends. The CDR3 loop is CASSQAHAVGGYEQYF. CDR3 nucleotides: TGTGCCAGCAGCCAAGCCCATGCAGTCGGGGGCTACGAGCAGTACTTC.

CDR3 sequence: CAWSYRGGFYNEQFF. Written as DNA, the CDR3 is TGTGCCTGGAGCTACAGGGGGGGTTTTTACAATGAGCAGTTCTTC. The chain is built from TRBV30 and TRBJ2-1; maybe TRBD1 (8 bases). Trimming took 3 bases from V and 4 from J, leaving 16 bases between them. The CDR3 runs 15 residues. Germline-derived CDR1 and CDR2 are GTSNPN and SVGIG (reference sequence). Full variable domain (rest looked up from reference TRBV30 and TRBJ2-1): SQTIHQWPATLVQPVGSPLSLECTVEGTSNPNLYWYRQAAGRGLQLLFYSVGIGQISSEVPQNLSASRPQDRQFILSSKKLLLSDSGFYLCAWSYRGGFYNEQFFGPGTRLTVL.

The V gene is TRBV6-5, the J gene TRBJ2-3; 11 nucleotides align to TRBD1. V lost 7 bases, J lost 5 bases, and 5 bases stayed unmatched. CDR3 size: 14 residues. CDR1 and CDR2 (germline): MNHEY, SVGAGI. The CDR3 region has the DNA TGTGCCAGCAAACAAGGGACAGGGGGAGATACGCAGTATTTT. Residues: CASKQGTGGDTQYF.

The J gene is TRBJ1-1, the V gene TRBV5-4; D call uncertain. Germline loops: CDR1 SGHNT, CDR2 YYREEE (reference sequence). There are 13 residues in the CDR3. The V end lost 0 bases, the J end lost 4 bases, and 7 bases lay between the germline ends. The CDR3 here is CASSLVSGTEAFF. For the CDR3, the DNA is TGTGCCAGCAGCTTGGTCTCGGGCACTGAAGCTTTCTTT.

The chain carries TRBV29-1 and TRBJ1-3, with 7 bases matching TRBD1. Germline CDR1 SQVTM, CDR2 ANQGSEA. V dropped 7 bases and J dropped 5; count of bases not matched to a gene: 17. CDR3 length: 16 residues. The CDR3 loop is CSAYLPGQRFRNTIYF. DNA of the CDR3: TGCAGCGCTTATTTACCGGGACAGCGATTCCGAAACACCATATATTTT.

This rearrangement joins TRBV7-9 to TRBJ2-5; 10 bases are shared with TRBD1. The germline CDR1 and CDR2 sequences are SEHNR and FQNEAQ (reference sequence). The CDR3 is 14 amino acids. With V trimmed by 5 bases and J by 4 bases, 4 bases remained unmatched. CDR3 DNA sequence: TGTGCCAGCAGCCTCCGGGACAGGGGAGAGACCCAGTACTTC. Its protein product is CASSLRDRGETQYF. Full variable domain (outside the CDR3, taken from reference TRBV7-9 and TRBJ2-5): DTGVSQNPRHKITKRGQNVTFRCDPISEHNRLYWYRQTLGQGPEFLTYFQNEAQLEKSRLLSDRFSAERPKGSFSTLEIQRTEQGDSAMYLCASSLRDRGETQYFGPGTRLLVL.

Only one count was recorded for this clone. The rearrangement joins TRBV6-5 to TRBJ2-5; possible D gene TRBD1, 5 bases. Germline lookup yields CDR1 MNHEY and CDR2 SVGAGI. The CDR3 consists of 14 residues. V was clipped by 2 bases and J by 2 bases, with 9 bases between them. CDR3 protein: CASSYLAGQETQYF. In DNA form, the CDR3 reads TGTGCCAGCAGTTACCTGGCAGGGCAAGAGACCCAGTACTTC.

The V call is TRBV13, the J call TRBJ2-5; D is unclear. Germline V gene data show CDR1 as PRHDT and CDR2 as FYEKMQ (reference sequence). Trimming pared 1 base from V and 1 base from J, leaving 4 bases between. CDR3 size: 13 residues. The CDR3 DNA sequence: TGTGCCAGCAGCTTAGTTCGCCAAGAGACCCAGTACTTC. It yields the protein CASSLVRQETQYF.

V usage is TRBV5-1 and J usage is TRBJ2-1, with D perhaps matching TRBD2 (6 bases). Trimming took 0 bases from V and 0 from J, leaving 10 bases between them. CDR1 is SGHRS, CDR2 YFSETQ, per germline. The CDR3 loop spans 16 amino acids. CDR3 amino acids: CASSLDPGSSYNEQFF. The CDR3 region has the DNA TGCGCCAGCAGCTTGGATCCCGGGAGCTCCTACAATGAGCAGTTCTTC.

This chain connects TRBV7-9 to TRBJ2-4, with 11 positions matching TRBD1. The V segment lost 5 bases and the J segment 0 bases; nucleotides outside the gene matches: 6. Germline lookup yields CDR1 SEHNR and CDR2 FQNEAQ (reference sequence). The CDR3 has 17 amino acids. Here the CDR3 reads CASSIGTGGRAKNIQYF. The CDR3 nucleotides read TGTGCCAGCAGCATCGGGACAGGGGGTCGAGCCAAAAACATTCAGTACTTC.

The CDR3 region has the DNA TGTGCCAGCAGTTCCCAGGGGGCGGGAGAATTAGAGACCCAGTACTTC. It codes for CASSSQGAGELETQYF. This chain uses TRBV6-5 with TRBJ2-5; D is perhaps TRBD1 (8 bases). This CDR3 has 16 amino acids. Germline loops: CDR1 MNHEY, CDR2 SVGAGI. Trimming cost V 4 bases and J 4 bases, with 19 bases left between them.

The CDR3 here is CASSHAGQYYGYTF. CDR3 DNA sequence: TGTGCCAGCAGCCATGCGGGACAGTACTATGGCTACACCTTC. The chain is built from TRBV5-6 and TRBJ1-2; 7 bases agree with TRBD1. Per the germline V gene, CDR1 is SGHDT and CDR2 is YYEEEE. V dropped 4 bases and J dropped 3; count of bases not matched to a gene: 6. This CDR3 is built from 14 residues.

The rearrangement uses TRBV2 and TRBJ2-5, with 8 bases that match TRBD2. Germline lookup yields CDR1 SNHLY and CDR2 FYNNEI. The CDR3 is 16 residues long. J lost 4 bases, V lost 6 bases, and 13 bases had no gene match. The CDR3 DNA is TGTGCCAGCAGGCCCGCGGGACTAGTGGGCAGAGAGACCCAGTACTTC. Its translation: CASRPAGLVGRETQYF. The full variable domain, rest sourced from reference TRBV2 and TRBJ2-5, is EPEVTQTPSHQVTQMGQEVILRCVPISNHLYFYWYRQILGQKVEFLVSFYNNEISEKSEIFDDQFSVERPDGSNFTLKIRSTKLEDSAMYFCASRPAGLVGRETQYFGPGTRLLVL.

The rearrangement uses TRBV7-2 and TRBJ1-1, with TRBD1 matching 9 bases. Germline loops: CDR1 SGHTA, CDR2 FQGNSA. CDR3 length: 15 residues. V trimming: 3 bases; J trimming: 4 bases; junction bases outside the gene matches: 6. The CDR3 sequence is CASSLAGTGRTEAFF. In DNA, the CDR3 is TGTGCCAGCAGCTTGGCCGGGACAGGGCGCACTGAAGCTTTCTTT.

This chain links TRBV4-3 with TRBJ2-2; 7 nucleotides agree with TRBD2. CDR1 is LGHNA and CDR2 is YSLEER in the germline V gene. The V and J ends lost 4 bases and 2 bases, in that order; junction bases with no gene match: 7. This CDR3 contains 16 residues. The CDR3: CASSPIPSGNTGELFF. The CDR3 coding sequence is TGCGCCAGCAGCCCGATTCCTAGCGGAAACACCGGGGAGCTGTTTTTT.

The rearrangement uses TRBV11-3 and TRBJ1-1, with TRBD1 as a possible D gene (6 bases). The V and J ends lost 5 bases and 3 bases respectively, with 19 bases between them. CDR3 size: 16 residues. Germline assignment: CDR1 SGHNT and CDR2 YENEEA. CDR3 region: CASSPGGRRGDTEAFF. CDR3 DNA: TGTGCCAGCAGCCCGGGGGGCCGCCGGGGGGACACTGAAGCTTTCTTT.

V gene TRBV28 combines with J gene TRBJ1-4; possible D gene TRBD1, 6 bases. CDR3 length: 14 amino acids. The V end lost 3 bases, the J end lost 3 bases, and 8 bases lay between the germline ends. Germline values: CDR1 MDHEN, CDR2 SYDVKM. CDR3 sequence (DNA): TGTGCCAGCAGTTTTCCAGGGGCTAATGAAAAACTGTTTTTT. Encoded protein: CASSFPGANEKLFF.

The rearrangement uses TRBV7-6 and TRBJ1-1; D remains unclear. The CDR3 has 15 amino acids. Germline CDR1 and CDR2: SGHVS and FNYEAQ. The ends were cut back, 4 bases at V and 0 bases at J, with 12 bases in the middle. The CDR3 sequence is CASSSGLGLNTEAFF. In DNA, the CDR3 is TGTGCCAGCAGCTCGGGGTTGGGCTTGAACACTGAAGCTTTCTTT.

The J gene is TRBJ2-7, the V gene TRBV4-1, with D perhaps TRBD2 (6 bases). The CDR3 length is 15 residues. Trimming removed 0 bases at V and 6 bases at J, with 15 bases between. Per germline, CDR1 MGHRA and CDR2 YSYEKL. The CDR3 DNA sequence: TGCGCCAGCAGCCAAGATCCCAGCTGGGGGGTCGAGCAGTACTTC. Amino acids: CASSQDPSWGVEQYF.

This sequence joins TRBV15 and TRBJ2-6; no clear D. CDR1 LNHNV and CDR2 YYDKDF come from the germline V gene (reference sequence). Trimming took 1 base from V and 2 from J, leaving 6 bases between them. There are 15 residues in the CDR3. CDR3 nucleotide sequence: TGTGCCACCAGCAGAGGCAGGACTGGGGCCAACGTCCTGACTTTC. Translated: CATSRGRTGANVLTF.

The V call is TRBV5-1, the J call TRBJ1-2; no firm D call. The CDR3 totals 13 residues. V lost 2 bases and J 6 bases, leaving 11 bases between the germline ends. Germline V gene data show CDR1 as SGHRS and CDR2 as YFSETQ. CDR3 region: CASSFGPADGYTF. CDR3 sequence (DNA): TGCGCCAGCAGCTTTGGCCCGGCGGATGGCTACACCTTC.